Detailed here is one T cell receptor beta chain. No antigen is known for it. TCRdb reprocessed the 5' RACE reads with MiXCR, giving one entry per CDR3 protein. The sample contains 1.5 million or so distinct CDR3 sequences, around 29% of which appear only once. This sample stems from a study of identical twins. General study findings and limits: Models underestimated how often monozygotic twins shared out-of-frame TCR alpha. Surplus twin overlap in beta out-of-frame sequences was less pronounced.

The receptor was derived from a newborn girl in good health. Source material: cord blood.

CDR3 loop: CASSQDGTSDSYEQYF. The CDR3 DNA reads TGCGCCAGCAGCCAGGACGGGACTAGTGACTCCTACGAGCAGTACTTC. The chain recombines TRBV4-1 with TRBJ2-7, with 8 bases matching TRBD2. Germline CDR1 reads MGHRA; CDR2 reads YSYEKL. V dropped 3 bases and J dropped 0; count of bases not matched to a gene: 7. The CDR3 contains 16 residues.